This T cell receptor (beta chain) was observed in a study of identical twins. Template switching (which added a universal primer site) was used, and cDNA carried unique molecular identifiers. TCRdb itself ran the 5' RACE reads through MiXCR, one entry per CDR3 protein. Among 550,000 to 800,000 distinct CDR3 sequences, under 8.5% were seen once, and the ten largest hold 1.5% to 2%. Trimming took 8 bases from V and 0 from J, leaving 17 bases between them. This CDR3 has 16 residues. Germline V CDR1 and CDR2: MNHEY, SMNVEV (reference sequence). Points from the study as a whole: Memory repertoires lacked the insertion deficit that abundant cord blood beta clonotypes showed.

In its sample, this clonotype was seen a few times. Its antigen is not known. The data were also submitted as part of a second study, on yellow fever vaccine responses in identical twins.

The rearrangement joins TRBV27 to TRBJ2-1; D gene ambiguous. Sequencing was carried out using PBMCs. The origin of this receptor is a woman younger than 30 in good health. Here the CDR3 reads CASRSPHFVSYNEQFF. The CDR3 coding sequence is TGTGCCAGCCGTTCCCCCCATTTCGTCTCCTACAATGAGCAGTTCTTC.